Below, 25 T cell receptor beta chains from the same sample are listed, as sequenced in a study of blood T cell repertoires in COVID-19. TCRdb keeps only in-frame clones here, not all; method: immunoSEQ multiplex PCR. The data show a few hundred thousand clones, 85% seen once. What was sequenced was PBMCs or T cells enriched from blood (not recorded which). The receptors come from a man aged 35-49 years who had recovered from COVID-19.

Comments on this clone: At the DNA level, this CDR3 is encoded by other sequences in the same sample as well. V gene TRBV18 combines with J gene TRBJ1-5; 7 bases are shared with TRBD1. This CDR3 is 14 amino acids long. The germline V gene encodes CDR1 KGHSH and CDR2 LQKENI. The V segment lost 6 bases and the J segment 3 bases; nucleotides outside the gene matches: 5. CDR3 in amino acids: CASSPGTANQPQHF. The CDR3 DNA reads TGTGCCAGCTCTCCCGGGACAGCCAATCAGCCCCAGCATTTT.

J is TRBJ2-1 and V is TRBV18, with a tentative D call TRBD1 (7 bases). Germline V gene lookup returns CDR1 KGHSH and CDR2 LQKENI. V was clipped by 6 bases and J by 7 bases, with 19 bases between them. The CDR3 loop spans 15 amino acids. The CDR3 region is CASSPAGGSTNEQFF. The CDR3 nucleotides are TGTGCCAGCTCCCCCGCAGGGGGGTCAACTAATGAGCAGTTCTTC.

This clone was seen only a few times. The rearrangement uses TRBV9 and TRBJ2-3, with TRBD2 matching 8 bases. The V segment lost 0 bases and the J segment 1 base; nucleotides outside the gene matches: 4. Per the germline V gene, CDR1 is SGDLS and CDR2 is YYNGEE. The CDR3 spans 16 residues. CDR3 nucleotide sequence: TGTGCCAGCAGCGTAGCTCCGGGAGGGGGCACAGATACGCAGTATTTT. It translates to CASSVAPGGGTDTQYF. The full variable domain, with the rest looked up from reference TRBV9 and TRBJ2-3, is DSGVTQTPKHLITATGQRVTLRCSPRSGDLSVYWYQQSLDQGLQFLIQYYNGEERAKGNILERFSAQQFPDLHSELNLSSLELGDSALYFCASSVAPGGGTDTQYFGPGTRLTVL.

This clone was detected once. This chain connects TRBV14 to TRBJ1-3; tentatively, D is TRBD1 (5 bases). The V end lost 4 bases, the J end lost 0 bases, and 10 bases lay between the germline ends. CDR3 length equals 15 residues. Germline V gives CDR1 SGHDN, CDR2 FVKESK. This CDR3 is CASSPRQGSGNTIYF. The CDR3 DNA reads as TGTGCCAGCAGCCCCCGCCAGGGCTCTGGAAACACCATATATTTT.

The chain carries TRBV5-1 and TRBJ1-3; D may be TRBD1 (5 bases). Germline-derived CDR1 and CDR2 are SGHRS and YFSETQ. The CDR3 covers 15 residues. The V end lost 1 base, the J end lost 6 bases, and 14 bases lay between the germline ends. The CDR3 sequence is CASSLSEGRENTIYF. CDR3 in DNA: TGCGCCAGCAGCTTGTCGGAGGGCAGGGAAAACACCATATATTTT.

The genes are TRBV5-4 and TRBJ2-2, with 8 bases lining up with TRBD2. The V and J ends lost 2 bases and 5 bases, in that order; junction bases with no gene match: 2. This CDR3 spans 14 amino acids. The V gene's germline CDR1 is SGHNT and CDR2 YYREEE (reference sequence). CDR3 region: CASSLASGTGELFF. The CDR3 DNA is TGTGCCAGCAGCTTAGCTAGCGGGACCGGGGAGCTGTTTTTT. Variable domain in full (rest from reference TRBV5-4 and TRBJ2-2): ETGVTQSPTHLIKTRGQQVTLRCSSQSGHNTVSWYQQALGQGPQFIFQYYREEENGRGNFPPRFSGLQFPNYSSELNVNALELDDSALYLCASSLASGTGELFFGEGSRLTVL.

The DNA of the CDR3 is TGTGCCAGCAGCCCAGGGGGGATCTCCTACGAGCAGTACTTC. Translated, it gives CASSPGGISYEQYF. The chain employs TRBV3-1 (or the pseudogene TRBV3-2) and TRBJ2-7, with a weak D call TRBD1 (7 bases). Trimming stripped 4 bases from V and 0 bases from J, with 10 bases between. Germline-derived CDR1 and CDR2 are LGHDT and YNNKEL (reference sequence). CDR3 length equals 14 residues.

J is TRBJ1-4 and V is TRBV5-1; D is unresolved. The CDR3 covers 15 residues. V dropped 4 bases and J dropped 0 bases, with 10 bases sitting between them. Germline CDR1 is SGHRS and CDR2 is YFSETQ. CDR3 in amino acids: CASSTDGATNEKLFF. The CDR3 region has the DNA TGCGCCAGCAGCACCGACGGAGCAACTAATGAAAAACTGTTTTTT.

The CDR3 loop reads CASSLSGAVYGYTF. CDR3 nucleotide sequence: TGTGCCAGCAGCTTGTCAGGGGCAGTCTATGGCTACACCTTC. The rearrangement uses TRBV7-9 and TRBJ1-2, with D maybe TRBD1 (6 bases). This CDR3 region has 14 residues. Germline CDR1 is SEHNR and CDR2 is FQNEAQ (reference sequence). Trimming took 3 bases from V and 4 from J, leaving 12 bases between them.

The J gene is TRBJ2-7, the V gene TRBV7-9; 14 bases line up with TRBD2. Losses at the gene ends were 3 bases for V and 0 bases for J; bases not matched to a gene: 7. This CDR3 has 18 residues. Germline V lookup: CDR1 SEHNR, CDR2 FQNEAQ (reference sequence). The CDR3, as DNA: TGTGCCAGCAGCTTTGGACTAGCGGGAGGTCCCTTCTCCTACGAGCAGTACTTC. Its protein product is CASSFGLAGGPFSYEQYF.

The chain is built from TRBV18 and TRBJ1-1, with TRBD1 identical over 10 bases. The CDR3 extends over 14 amino acids. Per germline, CDR1 KGHSH and CDR2 LQKENI. Trimming at V came to 8 bases and at J to 3 bases, leaving 6 bases not matched to a gene. CDR3 bases: TGTGCCAGCGCTGAGACAGGGGGCTACACTGAAGCTTTCTTT. Translated, it gives CASAETGGYTEAFF.

The rearrangement joins TRBV10-3 to TRBJ1-4; D gene unclear. Germline CDR1 and CDR2: ENHRY and SYGVKD. V was cut by 2 bases and J by 6 bases, with 10 bases left in between. The CDR3 spans 14 residues. The CDR3 DNA reads as TGTGCCATCAGTGAGGGGAAAGCGGATGAAAAACTGTTTTTT. Protein sequence: CAISEGKADEKLFF.

The genes are TRBV7-9 and TRBJ2-1, with D hard to call. Germline V gives CDR1 SEHNR, CDR2 FQNEAQ (reference sequence). V was cut by 6 bases and J by 9 bases, with 12 bases left in between. This CDR3 region has 12 residues. The CDR3 coding sequence is TGTGCCAGCAGGACGGAGCCTACTGAGCAGTTCTTC. Its protein is CASRTEPTEQFF.

This clone was detected only once. A much larger clone lies one base from this, so it may be a read error. The chain employs TRBV11-1 and TRBJ2-2; 9 nucleotides align to TRBD1. CDR3 size: 15 residues. Unmatched junction bases numbered 4, after V lost 5 bases and J lost 3 bases. Germline CDR1 is SGHAT and CDR2 is FQDESV (reference sequence). The CDR3 loop reads CASSPGTGYTGELFF. In DNA form, the CDR3 reads TGTGCCAGCAGCCCCGGGACAGGGTACACCGGGGAGCTGTTTTTT. The whole variable domain, filled in from reference TRBV11-1 and TRBJ2-2, reads EAEVAQSPRYKITEKSQAVAFWCDPISGHATLYWYRQILGQGPELLVQFQDESVVDDSQLPKDRFSAERLKGVDSTLKIQPAELGDSAMYLCASSPGTGYTGELFFGEGSRLTVL.

The J gene is TRBJ2-3, the V gene TRBV2; no clear D. The germline gives CDR1 SNHLY, CDR2 FYNNEI. This CDR3 contains 11 residues. V was shortened by 6 bases and J by 3 bases, with 4 bases between the two germline ends. The CDR3 coding sequence is TGTGCCAGCAGCTCGACAGATACGCAGTATTTT. Translated: CASSSTDTQYF.

J is TRBJ2-7 and V is TRBV7-2; TRBD2 matches at 8 bases. There are 16 residues in the CDR3. The V segment lost 0 bases and the J segment 2 bases; nucleotides outside the gene matches: 6. The germline CDR1 and CDR2 sequences are SGHTA and FQGNSA. CDR3 amino acids: CASSLAASGFTYEQYF. The DNA for the CDR3 is TGTGCCAGCAGCTTAGCTGCTAGCGGGTTCACCTACGAGCAGTACTTC. Complete variable domain (other parts from reference TRBV7-2 and TRBJ2-7): GAGVSQSPSNKVTEKGKDVELRCDPISGHTALYWYRQSLGQGLEFLIYFQGNSAPDKSGLPSDRFSAERTGGSVSTLTIQRTQQEDSAVYLCASSLAASGFTYEQYFGPGTRLTVT.

The chain joins TRBV19 to TRBJ2-1; possibly TRBD2 for D (6 bases). Germline V lookup: CDR1 LNHDA, CDR2 SQIVND (reference sequence). Trimming removed 3 bases at V and 5 bases at J, with 11 bases between. CDR3 length: 14 residues. CDR3 in DNA: TGTGCCAGTAGTATCGGCGGGGCAAACAATGAGCAGTTCTTC. Encoded protein: CASSIGGANNEQFF.

The sample holds one count of this clone. V gene TRBV5-1 combines with J gene TRBJ2-7, with TRBD1 identical over 10 bases. Germline values: CDR1 SGHRS, CDR2 YFSETQ. The length of the CDR3 is 15 residues. V gave up 0 bases and J gave up 3 bases; unmatched junction bases: 3. CDR3: CASSLEGQGFYEQYF. The CDR3 DNA sequence: TGCGCCAGCAGCTTGGAGGGACAGGGGTTCTACGAGCAGTACTTC.

The chain combines TRBV7-9 with TRBJ2-5, with a tentative D call TRBD1 (6 bases). Looked up from germline, CDR1 is SEHNR and CDR2 is FQNEAQ (reference sequence). The CDR3 totals 13 residues. The V and J ends lost 5 bases and 4 bases respectively, with 11 bases between them. CDR3 region: CASSVGTLETQYF. The CDR3 region has the DNA TGTGCCAGCAGCGTGGGGACACTAGAGACCCAGTACTTC.

This chain links TRBV15 with TRBJ2-5, with TRBD2 matching over 13 bases. CDR3 length: 14 amino acids. Unmatched junction bases numbered 3, after V lost 6 bases and J lost 5 bases. The germline gives CDR1 LNHNV, CDR2 YYDKDF (reference sequence). In nucleotides, the CDR3 is TGTGCCACCAGAGGACTAGCGGGAGTTGAGACCCAGTACTTC. It is translated as CATRGLAGVETQYF.

This chain uses TRBV11-2 with TRBJ1-6; D uncertain. Germline values: CDR1 SGHAT, CDR2 FQNNGV. The CDR3 is 15 amino acids. V was trimmed by 1 base and J by 6 bases, leaving 10 bases between them. CDR3 DNA: TGTGCCAGCAGCTTAGGGTCAGGTGGTAATTCACCCCTCCACTTT. This sequence encodes CASSLGSGGNSPLHF.

The V and J genes are TRBV6-5 and TRBJ2-5; 7 bases align to TRBD1. Germline V gene lookup returns CDR1 MNHEY and CDR2 SVGAGI. V was clipped by 6 bases and J by 2 bases; unmatched bases: 0. The CDR3 sequence is 12 residues long. CDR3 nucleotide sequence: TGTGCCAGCAGACAGGGGCAAGAGACCCAGTACTTC. This gives the protein CASRQGQETQYF.

The rearrangement links TRBV9 to TRBJ2-1; 8 bases are a match to TRBD2. With 1 base clipped from V and 0 bases from J, the junction kept 9 bases outside the gene matches. This CDR3 has 18 amino acids. The germline V gene encodes CDR1 SGDLS and CDR2 YYNGEE. The chain's CDR3 is CASSVPKWSGSSYNEQFF. The CDR3 bases are TGTGCCAGCAGCGTACCGAAGTGGAGCGGGAGCTCCTACAATGAGCAGTTCTTC.

The chain uses TRBV29-1 and TRBJ1-2; TRBD1 might be the D (6 bases). The CDR3 spans 14 residues. Trimming stripped 3 bases from V and 6 bases from J, with 17 bases between. CDR1 and CDR2 (germline): SQVTM, ANQGSEA. The CDR3 coding sequence is TGCAGCGTTGATAAGTCAGGGGATATCGATGGCTACACCTTC. The encoded protein is CSVDKSGDIDGYTF. Full variable domain (rest looked up from reference TRBV29-1 and TRBJ1-2): SAVISQKPSRDICQRGTSLTIQCQVDSQVTMMFWYRQQPGQSLTLIATANQGSEATYESGFVIDKFPISRPNLTFSTLTVSNMSPEDSSIYLCSVDKSGDIDGYTFGSGTRLTVV.

V gene TRBV2 combines with J gene TRBJ2-1, with a weak D call TRBD1 (6 bases). CDR1 is SNHLY, CDR2 FYNNEI, per germline. This CDR3 has 13 residues. V was trimmed by 6 bases and J by 4 bases, leaving 10 bases between them. As DNA, the CDR3 is TGTGCCAGCAGGAGACAGGCGTACAATGAGCAGTTCTTC. It specifies CASRRQAYNEQFF.